Shown below are 7 T cell receptor beta chains from a single sample sequenced in a study of blood T cell repertoires in COVID-19. Measured with immunoSEQ multiplex PCR; TCRdb has only the in-frame clones, and not every one. The sample lists approximately 230,000 clones; about four fifths were seen once. The sample comprised peripheral blood. These receptors were obtained from a man aged 80 or over with acute or convalescent COVID-19.

In DNA form, the CDR3 reads TGTGCCTGGAGGCGACAGGGGGGTGGGAACATTCAGTACTTC. It specifies CAWRRQGGGNIQYF. This chain links TRBV30 with TRBJ2-4; 9 positions match TRBD1. J lost 7 bases, V lost 3 bases, and 7 bases had no gene match. The CDR3 loop spans 14 amino acids. Germline CDR1 and CDR2: GTSNPN and SVGIG (reference sequence). The complete variable domain, with remaining parts taken from reference TRBV30 and TRBJ2-4, reads SQTIHQWPATLVQPVGSPLSLECTVEGTSNPNLYWYRQAAGRGLQLLFYSVGIGQISSEVPQNLSASRPQDRQFILSSKKLLLSDSGFYLCAWRRQGGGNIQYFGAGTRLSVL.

The rearrangement links TRBV7-6 to TRBJ2-7; 7 bases are shared with TRBD1. V trimming: 4 bases; J trimming: 0 bases; junction bases outside the gene matches: 3. The CDR3 consists of 14 residues. CDR1 and CDR2 from the germline V gene are SGHVS and FNYEAQ. CDR3 coding DNA: TGTGCCAGCAGCTCGGGACAGCTCTCCTACGAGCAGTACTTC. It specifies CASSSGQLSYEQYF.

The chain combines TRBV19 with TRBJ2-7, with 8 bases aligning to TRBD1. The germline V gene encodes CDR1 LNHDA and CDR2 SQIVND (reference sequence). Germline trimming cut 8 bases from V and 0 bases from J; bases unmatched to any gene: 9. The CDR3 has 15 amino acids. The CDR3 protein is CASRGFDRGSYEQYF. DNA for the CDR3: TGTGCCAGTCGAGGGTTTGACAGGGGCTCCTACGAGCAGTACTTC.

A single count supports this clone. V usage is TRBV11-2 and J usage is TRBJ2-2; maybe TRBD1 (6 bases). Germline CDR1 and CDR2: SGHAT and FQNNGV. The CDR3 covers 14 residues. V lost 4 bases and J lost 1, with 7 bases in between. The DNA for the CDR3 is TGTGCCAGCAGCTCGACAGGGAACACCGGGGAGCTGTTTTTT. Its translation: CASSSTGNTGELFF.

The rearrangement uses TRBV28 and TRBJ2-7, with 10 bases lining up with TRBD2. CDR3 length: 16 amino acids. V shed 6 bases, J shed 4 bases, and the junction held 12 bases outside the gene matches. The germline CDR1 and CDR2 sequences are MDHEN and SYDVKM. CDR3 protein: CASRSSRAGGRYEQYF. Here the CDR3 DNA reads TGTGCCAGCAGATCCAGTCGAGCGGGGGGGCGGTACGAGCAGTACTTC.

J is TRBJ1-3 and V is TRBV6-5; TRBD1 might be the D (5 bases). Trimming stripped 6 bases from V and 0 bases from J, with 9 bases between. Looked up from germline, CDR1 is MNHEY and CDR2 is SVGAGI. This CDR3 is built from 14 residues. The CDR3: CASRDTRSGNTIYF. CDR3 sequence (DNA): TGTGCCAGCAGGGACACCCGCTCTGGAAACACCATATATTTT.

The chain recombines TRBV5-1 with TRBJ2-7; D might be TRBD1 (6 bases). Trimming cost V 2 bases and J 7 bases, with 7 bases left between them. This CDR3 comprises 11 residues. Germline CDR1 and CDR2: SGHRS and YFSETQ. The CDR3 DNA is TGCGCCAGCAGCTTCACAGGGGAGCAGTACTTC. This encodes CASSFTGEQYF.